Below are 2 T cell receptor delta chains sequenced from a single sample in a study of gamma-delta chains in newborns, infants, children. TCRdb re-called clones from the reads using CATT. The sample records some 11,000 delta-chain clones, around 3.5% being singletons. Sequencing input: blood. These receptors were obtained from a child who was a newborn, infant or young child, either healthy, febrile or measles-vaccinated (not recorded which).

By its share, this clone is medium-sized (0.01 to 0.1%). The rearrangement links TRDV2 to TRDJ2; no firm D call. The CDR3 consists of 16 residues. V was trimmed by 3 bases and J by 3 bases, leaving 16 bases between them. The germline V gene has CDR1 GEAIGNYY and CDR2 EKD. The CDR3 DNA reads as TGTGCCTGTGACTCTGCCGGGGCAACGGTGACAGCACAACTCTTCTTT. Its translation is CACDSAGATVTAQLFF.

This sequence joins TRDV1 and TRDJ1; perhaps D is TRDD2 or TRDD3 (7 bases each). Germline-derived CDR1 and CDR2 are TSWWSYY and QGS. Deletions cut 7 bases from V and 0 bases from J, with 39 bases between. The CDR3 is made up of 23 amino acids. The CDR3, as DNA: TGTGCTCTTGTCCATATAGGGCCTTCCTTTCCCACCTCGGGGATATTGTACACCGATAAACTCATCTTT. This translates into CALVHIGPSFPTSGILYTDKLIF.